This T cell receptor (beta chain) was observed in a study of T cell changes during pregnancy in multiple sclerosis. Sequencing was performed with immunoSEQ multiplex PCR; in TCRdb, only in-frame clones are kept and a portion is missing. The data contain under 70,000 clones, 91% of them singletons. The material was peripheral blood, obtained after pregnancy. The TCR comes from a female donor in good health, enrolled as a control in a pregnancy study.

CDR3 sequence: CASRTSGGGNEQFF. In nucleotides, the CDR3 is TGTGCCAGCAGAACTAGCGGGGGTGGCAATGAGCAGTTCTTC. This chain uses TRBV25-1 with TRBJ2-1; 11 bases match TRBD2. The germline V gene encodes CDR1 MGHDK and CDR2 SYGVNS. The CDR3 consists of 14 residues. V shed 6 bases and J 6 bases; nucleotides not matched to a gene: 4.